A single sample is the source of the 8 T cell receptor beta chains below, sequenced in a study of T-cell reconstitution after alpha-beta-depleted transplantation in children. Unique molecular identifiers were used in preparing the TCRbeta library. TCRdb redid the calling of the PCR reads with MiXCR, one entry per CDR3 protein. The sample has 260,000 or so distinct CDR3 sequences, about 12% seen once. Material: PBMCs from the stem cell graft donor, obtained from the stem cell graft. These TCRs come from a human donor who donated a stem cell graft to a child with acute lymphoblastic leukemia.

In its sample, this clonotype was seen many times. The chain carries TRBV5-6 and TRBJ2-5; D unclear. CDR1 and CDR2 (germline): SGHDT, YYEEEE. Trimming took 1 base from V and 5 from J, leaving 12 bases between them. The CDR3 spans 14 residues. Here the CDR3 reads CASSLRRLQETQYF. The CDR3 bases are TGTGCCAGCAGCTTGCGGCGTCTGCAGGAGACCCAGTACTTC.

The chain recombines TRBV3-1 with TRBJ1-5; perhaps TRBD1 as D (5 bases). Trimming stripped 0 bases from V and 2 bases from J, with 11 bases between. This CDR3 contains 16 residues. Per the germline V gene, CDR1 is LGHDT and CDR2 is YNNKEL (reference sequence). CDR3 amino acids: CASSQDMGGGNQPQHF. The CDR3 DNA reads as TGTGCCAGCAGCCAAGATATGGGGGGGGGCAATCAGCCCCAGCATTTT.

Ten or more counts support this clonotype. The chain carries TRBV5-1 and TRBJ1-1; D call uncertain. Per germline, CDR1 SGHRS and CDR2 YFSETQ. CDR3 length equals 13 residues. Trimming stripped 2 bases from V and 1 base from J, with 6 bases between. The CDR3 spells CASSFGENTEAFF. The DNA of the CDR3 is TGCGCCAGCAGCTTTGGGGAGAACACTGAAGCTTTCTTT.

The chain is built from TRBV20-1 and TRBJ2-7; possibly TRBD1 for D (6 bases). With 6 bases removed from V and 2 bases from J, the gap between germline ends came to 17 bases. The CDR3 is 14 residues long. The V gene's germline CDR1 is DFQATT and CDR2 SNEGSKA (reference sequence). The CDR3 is CSAFDRDTAYEQYF. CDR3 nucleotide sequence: TGCAGTGCCTTCGACCGGGACACCGCCTACGAGCAGTACTTC.

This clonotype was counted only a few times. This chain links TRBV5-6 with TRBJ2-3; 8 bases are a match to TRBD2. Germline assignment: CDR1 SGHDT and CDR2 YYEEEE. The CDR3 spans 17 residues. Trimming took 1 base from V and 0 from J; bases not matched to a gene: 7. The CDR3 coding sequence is TGTGCCAGCAGCTTGCTTCACAGCGGGGGCAGCACAGATACGCAGTATTTT. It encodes CASSLLHSGGSTDTQYF.

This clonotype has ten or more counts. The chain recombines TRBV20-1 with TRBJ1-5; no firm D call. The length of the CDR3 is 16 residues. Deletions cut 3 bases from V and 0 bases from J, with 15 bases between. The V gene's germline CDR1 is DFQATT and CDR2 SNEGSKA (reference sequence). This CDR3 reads CSASIRALYSNQPQHF. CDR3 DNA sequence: TGCAGTGCTAGTATAAGGGCCCTGTATAGCAATCAGCCCCAGCATTTT.

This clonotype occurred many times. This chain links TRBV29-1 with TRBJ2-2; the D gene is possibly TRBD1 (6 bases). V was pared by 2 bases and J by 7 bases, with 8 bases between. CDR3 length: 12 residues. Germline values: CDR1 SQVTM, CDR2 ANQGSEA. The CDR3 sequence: CSVETGNGELFF. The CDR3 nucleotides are TGCAGCGTTGAAACAGGGAACGGGGAGCTGTTTTTT.

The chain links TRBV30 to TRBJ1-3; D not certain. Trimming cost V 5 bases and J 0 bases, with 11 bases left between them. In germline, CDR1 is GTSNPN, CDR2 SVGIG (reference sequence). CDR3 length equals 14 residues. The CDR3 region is CAWEPGDSGNTIYF. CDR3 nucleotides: TGTGCCTGGGAACCGGGTGACTCTGGAAACACCATATATTTT.